Listed below are T cell receptor beta chains from one sample, sequenced in a study of shared clonotypes between healthy human individuals. Clones were sequenced by immunoSEQ multiplex PCR, and TCRdb holds only the in-frame ones, with some missing. The repertoire consists of more than 400,000 clones, with about 96% occurring once and the leading ten covering nearly 0.065%. The sequenced sample was naive CD4+ T cells sorted from blood. The receptors derive from a woman aged 30 to 39 in good health. CDR3s include the opening cysteine and the closing phenylalanine or tryptophan. The order of the fields is J gene, clone size, D gene, V gene, CDR3 DNA, CDR3 protein. The D gene is left open where the match is weak. Only part of the rows carry a size: once, few, many, or a class if the clone is expanded.

>TRBJ2-2|.|TRBD2|TRBV15
TGTGCCACCAGCAGAGATATCCAGCGGGACAACACCGGGGAGCTGTTTTTT
CATSRDIQRDNTGELFF
>TRBJ1-4|.|.|TRBV30
TGTGCCTGGAGTTGGACCTCCTCCGAAAAACTGTTTTTT
CAWSWTSSEKLFF
>TRBJ2-7|.|.|TRBV6-1
TGTGCCAGCAGTCCCCCCGGTGTGTCGGACGAGCAGTACTTC
CASSPPGVSDEQYF
>TRBJ2-1|.|.|TRBV28
TGTGCCAGCAGTCCTACCGGGTCCTACAATGAGCAGTTCTTC
CASSPTGSYNEQFF
>TRBJ2-6|.|.|TRBV11-2
TGTGCCAGCAGCTTAAAAGGGACCGGGGCCAACGTCCTGACTTTC
CASSLKGTGANVLTF
>TRBJ1-3|.|.|TRBV5-8
TGTGCCAGCGGATGGACGGGACTCTCGGCTGGAAACACCATATATTTT
CASGWTGLSAGNTIYF
>TRBJ2-1|.|TRBD2|TRBV5-1
TGCGCCAGCAGCTTAAGCGGGAGCTCGAGTGAGCAGTTCTTC
CASSLSGSSSEQFF
>TRBJ2-7|.|.|TRBV5-1
TGCGCCAGCAGCTTGGTAGTAGGAAGCGAGCAGTACTTC
CASSLVVGSEQYF
>TRBJ2-1|.|TRBD2|TRBV18
TGTGCCAGCTCATCCAAGACTAGCGGGAGGCGAGTAATTTATGAGCAGTTCTTC
CASSSKTSGRRVIYEQFF
>TRBJ1-5|.|.|TRBV6-1
TGTGCCAGCAGTGAACAGACAGAGAGCAATCAGCCCCAGCATTTT
CASSEQTESNQPQHF
>TRBJ1-5|.|.|TRBV7-6
TGTGCCAGCAGCGCAAGCGTGGGTAAGCCCCAGCATTTT
CASSASVGKPQHF
>TRBJ2-7|.|.|TRBV6-1
TGTGCCAGCAGTGGTCAATACGAGCAGTACTTC
CASSGQYEQYF
>TRBJ2-7|.|TRBD2|TRBV10-1
TGCGCCACCTCCCGGGGACTAGCGGGAAGCGAGCAGTACTTC
CATSRGLAGSEQYF
>TRBJ1-2|.|TRBD1|TRBV19
TGTGCCAGTAGTATCACAGGGGTCGAATCCTATGGCTACACCTTC
CASSITGVESYGYTF
>TRBJ2-7|.|.|TRBV28
TGTGCCAGCAGTCTCCAGAGGGGCGAGCAGTACTTC
CASSLQRGEQYF
>TRBJ2-1|once|TRBD2|TRBV19
TGTGCCTCGGGAGGGGCCCCCGGTGGAGGGGGGTCCTACAATGAGCAGTTCTTC
CASGGAPGGGGSYNEQFF
>TRBJ2-7|.|.|TRBV5-6
TGTGCCAGCAGCTACGAGGGACGGGCGAACTACGAGCAGTACTTC
CASSYEGRANYEQYF
>TRBJ2-5|.|TRBD2|TRBV2
TGTGCCAGCACCCGCCTGGGACTAGCGGGAGAGACCCAGTACTTC
CASTRLGLAGETQYF
>TRBJ2-1|.|TRBD2|TRBV10-3
TGTGCCATCAAGGGGACTAGCGGGAGCTCCTACAATGAGCAGTTCTTC
CAIKGTSGSSYNEQFF
>TRBJ2-1|once|TRBD2|TRBV5-1
TGCGCCAGCAGCTTGTCTAGCGGGAGCTCCTACAATGAGCAGTTCTTC
CASSLSSGSSYNEQFF
>TRBJ1-2|few|.|TRBV20-1
TGCAGTGTTTTAGGCGGCTACACCTTC
CSVLGGYTF
>TRBJ2-7|.|TRBD1|TRBV25-1
TGTGCCAGCAGTGATAAGGGACAGGGTTTACACGAGCAGTACTTC
CASSDKGQGLHEQYF
>TRBJ1-4|.|.|TRBV7-9
TGTGCCAGCACCAAACTCGGAACTAATGAAAAACTGTTTTTT
CASTKLGTNEKLFF
>TRBJ2-7|.|TRBD1|TRBV6-6
TGTGCCAGCACTCTAGGACAGGGCGGGGCCTACGAGCAGTACTTC
CASTLGQGGAYEQYF
>TRBJ1-5|.|.|TRBV28
TGTGCCAGCAGGCGGACTAGGACGGAGCCCCAGCATTTT
CASRRTRTEPQHF
>TRBJ1-3|.|.|TRBV5-1
TGCGCCAGCAGCTCCCAAGGGGTGTCTGGAAACACCATATATTTT
CASSSQGVSGNTIYF
>TRBJ2-7|.|.|TRBV19
TGTGCCAGTGGGAAACAGGGTCGGGGTAGCTACGAGCAGTACTTC
CASGKQGRGSYEQYF
>TRBJ1-5|.|.|TRBV30
TGTGCCTGGAGTAGCACCCCGGCAGGGGGCAATCAGCCCCAGCATTTT
CAWSSTPAGGNQPQHF
>TRBJ2-4|.|TRBD2|TRBV5-1
TGCGCCAGCAGCTTGGACGGACTAGCGGGAACGAACATTCAGTACTTC
CASSLDGLAGTNIQYF
>TRBJ2-7|.|.|TRBV5-1
TGCGCCAGCAGCCTTGGGCTCGCGGGACTCCTGGCCTCCGAGCAGTACTTC
CASSLGLAGLLASEQYF
>TRBJ2-7|.|TRBD2|TRBV4-2
TGTGCCAGCAGCCGAGAGCGGGAGGACTACGAGCAGTACTTC
CASSREREDYEQYF
>TRBJ2-4|.|.|TRBV29-1
TGCAGCGTTGAGGGGTACGGGGGTGATATTCAGTACTTC
CSVEGYGGDIQYF
>TRBJ2-3|.|TRBD2|TRBV28
TGTGCCAGCAGGCGACTAGCGTACACAGATACGCAGTATTTT
CASRRLAYTDTQYF
>TRBJ1-1|.|.|TRBV29-1
TGCAGCGCTAGAAGCAGTCCCACTGAAGCTTTCTTT
CSARSSPTEAFF
>TRBJ1-5|.|.|TRBV5-6
TGTGCCAGCAGCAGACGGACAGTGGGTTTGGAGCCCCAGCATTTT
CASSRRTVGLEPQHF
>TRBJ1-4|.|.|TRBV7-8
TGTGCCAGCAGCTTACTTCGGCTGGCAACTAATGAAAAACTGTTTTTT
CASSLLRLATNEKLFF
>TRBJ2-1|.|.|TRBV19
TGTGCCAGTAGTATACTGAACAGAGGGGTGGATGAGCAGTTCTTC
CASSILNRGVDEQFF
>TRBJ2-3|.|TRBD2|TRBV30
TGTGCCTGGAGTCTTCCCCCCGGGACTAGTGGAGATACGCAGTATTTT
CAWSLPPGTSGDTQYF
>TRBJ2-7|.|.|TRBV5-1
TGCGCCAGCAGCTCTTCAGCAGACTACGAGCAGTACTTC
CASSSSADYEQYF
>TRBJ2-3|once|.|TRBV27
TGTGCCAGCAGTCCTATGGGGCGGACAGCCGAGTATTTT
CASSPMGRTAEYF
>TRBJ2-3|.|.|TRBV5-1
TGCGCCAGCACCCCCCCAGATACGCAGTATTTT
CASTPPDTQYF
>TRBJ2-3|.|.|TRBV9
TGTGCCAGCAGCGTAGCCAGCGATAGCTTCATGGCAGATACGCAGTATTTT
CASSVASDSFMADTQYF
>TRBJ1-5|few|.|TRBV18
TGTGCCAGCTCCCCCGAGAGTAGCACCAATCAGCCCCAGCATTTT
CASSPESSTNQPQHF
>TRBJ1-2|.|.|TRBV27
TGTGCCAGCAGTCCGGAGGGCTACTATGGCTACACCTTC
CASSPEGYYGYTF
>TRBJ2-7|once|TRBD2|TRBV7-9
TGTGCCAGCAGCTTAGGGGAGGGTGGCTACGAGCAGTACTTC
CASSLGEGGYEQYF
>TRBJ2-7|.|TRBD1|TRBV6-8
TGTGCCAGCAGTTGCGGACAGGGGTGGTCCGAGCAGTACTTC
CASSCGQGWSEQYF
>TRBJ2-3|.|.|TRBV2
TGTGCCAGCCCGGCTAGCGTCAGCACAGATACGCAGTATTTT
CASPASVSTDTQYF
>TRBJ2-7|.|.|TRBV19
TGTGCCAGTAAGGTTTCGGGGCGAGGGAACGAGCAGTACTTC
CASKVSGRGNEQYF
>TRBJ1-1|once|.|TRBV25-1
TGTGCCAGCAGTGATCAGGGTAGGAGCACTGAAGCTTTCTTT
CASSDQGRSTEAFF
>TRBJ2-6|.|TRBD1|TRBV5-4
TGTGCCAGCAGCCCGCAGGGGGCTCTGGGGGCCAACGTCCTGACTTTC
CASSPQGALGANVLTF
>TRBJ2-2|.|.|TRBV6-6
TGTGCCAGCAGTTACTCGAGTCAGCGGCCCACCGGGGAGCTGTTTTTT
CASSYSSQRPTGELFF
>TRBJ2-2|.|.|TRBV28
TGTGCCAGCAGCCGCGGGGACAGCCCCACCGGGGAGCTGTTTTTT
CASSRGDSPTGELFF
>TRBJ2-7|.|.|TRBV19
TGTGCCAGTAGCGACAGTGGGGAACTTGAGCAGTACTTC
CASSDSGELEQYF
>TRBJ2-2|.|TRBD1|TRBV5-4
TGTGCCAGCAGCCAGCCGGGACAGATCATCACCGGGGAGCTGTTTTTT
CASSQPGQIITGELFF
>TRBJ1-2|once|.|TRBV29-1
TGCAGCGTTCTCCAGGGGAACTATGGCTACACCTTC
CSVLQGNYGYTF
>TRBJ1-1|.|TRBD1|TRBV4-1
TGCGCCAGCAGCCAAAATACCCGGACAGGGAACACTGAAGCTTTCTTT
CASSQNTRTGNTEAFF
>TRBJ2-7|.|TRBD1|TRBV28
TGTGCCAGCAGTTTACTGGGACAGGGGTTAGTCCACGAGCAGTACTTC
CASSLLGQGLVHEQYF
>TRBJ1-5|.|.|TRBV4-1
TGCGCCAGCAGCCAAGTTGTGGGGGGGGATCAGCCCCAGCATTTT
CASSQVVGGDQPQHF
>TRBJ2-7|once|.|TRBV6-6
TGTGCCAGCAGCAATAGCGACAGCTCCTACGAGCAGTACTTC
CASSNSDSSYEQYF
>TRBJ1-4|.|TRBD1|TRBV29-1
TGCAGCGTTGGACAGGGGAGGAGTGAAAAACTGTTTTTT
CSVGQGRSEKLFF